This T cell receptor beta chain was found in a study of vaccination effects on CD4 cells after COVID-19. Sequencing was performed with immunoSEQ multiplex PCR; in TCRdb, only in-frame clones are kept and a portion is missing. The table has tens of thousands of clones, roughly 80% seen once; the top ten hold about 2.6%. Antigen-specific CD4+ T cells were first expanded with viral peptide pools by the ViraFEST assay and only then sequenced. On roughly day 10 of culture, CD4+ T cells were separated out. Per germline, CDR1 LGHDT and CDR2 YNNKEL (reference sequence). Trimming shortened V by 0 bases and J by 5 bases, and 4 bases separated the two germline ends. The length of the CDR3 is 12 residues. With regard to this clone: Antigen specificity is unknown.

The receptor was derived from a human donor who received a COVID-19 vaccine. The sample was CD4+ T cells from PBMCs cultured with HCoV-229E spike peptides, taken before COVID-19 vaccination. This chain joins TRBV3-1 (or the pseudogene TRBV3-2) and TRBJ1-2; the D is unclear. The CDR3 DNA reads TGTGCCAGCAGCCAAGAGGGTTATGGCTACACCTTC. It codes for CASSQEGYGYTF.